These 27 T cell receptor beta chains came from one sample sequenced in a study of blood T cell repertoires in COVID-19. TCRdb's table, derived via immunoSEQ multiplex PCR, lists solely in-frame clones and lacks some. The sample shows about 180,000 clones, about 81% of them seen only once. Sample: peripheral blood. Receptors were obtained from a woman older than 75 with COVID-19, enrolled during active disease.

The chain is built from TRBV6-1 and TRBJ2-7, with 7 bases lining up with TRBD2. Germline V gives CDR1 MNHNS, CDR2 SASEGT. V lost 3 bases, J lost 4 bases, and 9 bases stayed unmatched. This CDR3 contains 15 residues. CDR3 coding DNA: TGTGCCAGCAGTGAGGGGGGGTCCTCGGTTTACGAGCAGTACTTC. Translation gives CASSEGGSSVYEQYF.

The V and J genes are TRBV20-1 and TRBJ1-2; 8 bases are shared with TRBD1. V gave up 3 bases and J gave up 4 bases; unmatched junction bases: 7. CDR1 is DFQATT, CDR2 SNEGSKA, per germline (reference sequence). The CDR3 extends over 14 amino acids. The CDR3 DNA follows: TGCAGTGCTAGTCTCTCAGGGGGCGGCTATGGCTACACCTTC. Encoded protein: CSASLSGGGYGYTF.

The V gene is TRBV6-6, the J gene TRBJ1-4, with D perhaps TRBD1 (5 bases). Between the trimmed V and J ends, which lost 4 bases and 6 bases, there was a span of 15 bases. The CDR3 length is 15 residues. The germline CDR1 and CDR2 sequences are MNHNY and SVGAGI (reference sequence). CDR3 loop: CASSWRDLGDEKLFF. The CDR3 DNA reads TGTGCCAGCAGTTGGAGGGATTTGGGGGATGAAAAACTGTTTTTT.

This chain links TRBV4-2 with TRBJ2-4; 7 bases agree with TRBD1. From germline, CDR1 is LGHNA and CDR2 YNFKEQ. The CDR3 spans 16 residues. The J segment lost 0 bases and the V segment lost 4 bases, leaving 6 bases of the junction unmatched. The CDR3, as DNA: TGTGCCAGCAGCCGCCCGGGACAGCTAGCCAAAAACATTCAGTACTTC. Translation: CASSRPGQLAKNIQYF.

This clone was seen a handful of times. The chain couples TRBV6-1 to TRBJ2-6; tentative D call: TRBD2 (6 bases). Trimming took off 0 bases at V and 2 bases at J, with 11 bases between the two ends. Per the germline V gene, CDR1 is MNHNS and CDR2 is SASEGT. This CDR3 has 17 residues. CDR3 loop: CASSEARGGTGANVLTF. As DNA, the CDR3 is TGTGCCAGCAGTGAAGCGCGAGGAGGGACTGGGGCCAACGTCCTGACTTTC.

The chain's CDR3 is CASSSQDYSQETQYF. In nucleotides, the CDR3 is TGTGCCAGCAGCTCACAGGACTATTCTCAAGAGACCCAGTACTTC. J is TRBJ2-5 and V is TRBV7-2; possibly TRBD2 for D (6 bases). The V and J ends lost 4 bases and 2 bases respectively, with 14 bases between them. Germline values: CDR1 SGHTA, CDR2 FQGNSA. This CDR3 spans 15 amino acids.

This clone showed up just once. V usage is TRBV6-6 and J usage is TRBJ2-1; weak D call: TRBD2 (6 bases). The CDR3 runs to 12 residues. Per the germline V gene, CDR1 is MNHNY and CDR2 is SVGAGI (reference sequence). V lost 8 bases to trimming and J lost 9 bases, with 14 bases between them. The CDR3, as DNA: TGTGCCAGCGAAACCGAGACTAGTGAGCAGTTCTTC. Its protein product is CASETETSEQFF.

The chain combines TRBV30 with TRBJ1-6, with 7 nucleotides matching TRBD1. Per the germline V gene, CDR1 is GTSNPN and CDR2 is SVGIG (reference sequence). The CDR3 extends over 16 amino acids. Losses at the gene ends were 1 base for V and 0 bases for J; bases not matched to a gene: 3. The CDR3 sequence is CAWSAGQSSYNSPLHF. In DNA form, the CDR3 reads TGTGCCTGGAGTGCGGGACAGAGCTCCTATAATTCACCCCTCCACTTT.

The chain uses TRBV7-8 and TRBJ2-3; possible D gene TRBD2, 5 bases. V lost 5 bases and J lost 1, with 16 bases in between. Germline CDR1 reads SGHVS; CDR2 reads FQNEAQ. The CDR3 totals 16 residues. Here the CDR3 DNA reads TGTGCCAGCAGCGGGGAGAGATTGGTGGGCACAGATACGCAGTATTTT. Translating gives CASSGERLVGTDTQYF. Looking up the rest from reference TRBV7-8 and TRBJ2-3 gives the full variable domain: GAGVSQSPRYKVAKRGQDVALRCDPISGHVSLFWYQQALGQGPEFLTYFQNEAQLDKSGLPSDRFFAERPEGSVSTLKIQRTQQEDSAVYLCASSGERLVGTDTQYFGPGTRLTVL.

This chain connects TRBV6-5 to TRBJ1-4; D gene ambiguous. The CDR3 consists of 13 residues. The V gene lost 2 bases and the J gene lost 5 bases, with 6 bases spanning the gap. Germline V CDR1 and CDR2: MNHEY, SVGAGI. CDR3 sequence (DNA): TGTGCCAGCAGTTACCGGGAAAATGAAAAACTGTTTTTT. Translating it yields CASSYRENEKLFF.

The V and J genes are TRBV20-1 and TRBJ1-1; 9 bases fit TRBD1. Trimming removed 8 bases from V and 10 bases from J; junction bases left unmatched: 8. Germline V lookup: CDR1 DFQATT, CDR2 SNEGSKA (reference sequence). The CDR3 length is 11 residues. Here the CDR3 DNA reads TGCAGTCCGGCGGGACAGGGATCAGCTTTCTTT. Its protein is CSPAGQGSAFF.

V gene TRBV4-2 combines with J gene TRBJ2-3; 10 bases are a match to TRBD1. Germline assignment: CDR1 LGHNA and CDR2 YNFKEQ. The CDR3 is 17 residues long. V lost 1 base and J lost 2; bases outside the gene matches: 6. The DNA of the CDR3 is TGTGCCAGCAGCCAAGTAGGGACAGGGGCGTTCACAGATACGCAGTATTTT. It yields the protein CASSQVGTGAFTDTQYF.

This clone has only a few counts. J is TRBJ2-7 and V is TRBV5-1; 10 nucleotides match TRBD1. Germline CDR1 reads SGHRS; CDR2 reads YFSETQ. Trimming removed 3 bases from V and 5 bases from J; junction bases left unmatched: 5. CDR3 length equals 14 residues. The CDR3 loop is CASSWAGTGDEQYF. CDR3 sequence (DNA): TGCGCCAGCAGCTGGGCCGGGACAGGGGACGAGCAGTACTTC.

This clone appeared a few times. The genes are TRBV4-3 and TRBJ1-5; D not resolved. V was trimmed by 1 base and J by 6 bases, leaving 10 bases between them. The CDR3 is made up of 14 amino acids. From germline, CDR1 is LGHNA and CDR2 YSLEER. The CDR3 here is CASSQGAGSQPQHF. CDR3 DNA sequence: TGCGCCAGCAGCCAAGGGGCCGGTAGTCAGCCCCAGCATTTT.

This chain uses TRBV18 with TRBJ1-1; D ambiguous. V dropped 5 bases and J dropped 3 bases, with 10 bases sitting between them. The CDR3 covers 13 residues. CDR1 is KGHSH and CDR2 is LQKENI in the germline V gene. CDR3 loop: CASSVREDTEAFF. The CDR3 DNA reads TGTGCCAGCTCAGTGAGAGAGGACACTGAAGCTTTCTTT.

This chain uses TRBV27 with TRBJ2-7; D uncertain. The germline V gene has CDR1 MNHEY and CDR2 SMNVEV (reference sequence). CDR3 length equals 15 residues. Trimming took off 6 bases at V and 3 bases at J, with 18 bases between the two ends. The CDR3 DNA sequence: TGTGCCAGCAGACTATCGGCGCCGGCCCACTACGAGCAGTACTTC. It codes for CASRLSAPAHYEQYF.

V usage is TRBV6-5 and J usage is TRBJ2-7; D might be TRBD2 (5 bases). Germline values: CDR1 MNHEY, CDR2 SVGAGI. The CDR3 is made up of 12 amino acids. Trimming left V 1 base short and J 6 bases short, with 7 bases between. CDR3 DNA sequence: TGTGCCAGCAGTTACTATCGGGGCGAGCAGTACTTC. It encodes CASSYYRGEQYF.

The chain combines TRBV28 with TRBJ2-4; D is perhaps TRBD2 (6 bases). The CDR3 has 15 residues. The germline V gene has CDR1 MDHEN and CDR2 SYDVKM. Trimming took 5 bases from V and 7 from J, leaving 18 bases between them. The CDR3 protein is CASSAPGLTGNIQYF. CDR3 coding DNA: TGTGCCAGCAGTGCGCCGGGACTTACTGGGAACATTCAGTACTTC.

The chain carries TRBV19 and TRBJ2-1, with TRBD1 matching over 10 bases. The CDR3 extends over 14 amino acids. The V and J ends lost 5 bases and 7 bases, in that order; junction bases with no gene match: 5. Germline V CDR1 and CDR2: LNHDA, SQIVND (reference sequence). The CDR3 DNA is TGTGCCAGTAGTCCAAGACAGGGGGCGAATGAGCAGTTCTTC. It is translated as CASSPRQGANEQFF.

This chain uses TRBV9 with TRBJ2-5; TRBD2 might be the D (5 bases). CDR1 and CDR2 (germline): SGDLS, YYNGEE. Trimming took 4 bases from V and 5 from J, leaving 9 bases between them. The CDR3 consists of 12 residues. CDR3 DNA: TGTGCCAGCAGCCCTAGCCCCGAGACCCAGTACTTC. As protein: CASSPSPETQYF.

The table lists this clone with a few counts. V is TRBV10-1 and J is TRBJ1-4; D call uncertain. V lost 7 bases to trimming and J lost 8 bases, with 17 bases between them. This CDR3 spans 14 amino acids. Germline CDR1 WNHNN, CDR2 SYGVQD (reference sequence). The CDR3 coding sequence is TGCGCCAGCATCTCCGAGTTGACTGACGAAAAACTGTTTTTT. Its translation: CASISELTDEKLFF.

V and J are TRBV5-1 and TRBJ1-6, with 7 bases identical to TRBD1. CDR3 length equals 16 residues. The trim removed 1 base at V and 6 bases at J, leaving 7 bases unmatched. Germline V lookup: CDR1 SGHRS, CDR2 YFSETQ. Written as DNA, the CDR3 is TGCGCCAGCAGCTTGCGGGACAGCGTCACTAATTCACCCCTCCACTTT. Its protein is CASSLRDSVTNSPLHF.

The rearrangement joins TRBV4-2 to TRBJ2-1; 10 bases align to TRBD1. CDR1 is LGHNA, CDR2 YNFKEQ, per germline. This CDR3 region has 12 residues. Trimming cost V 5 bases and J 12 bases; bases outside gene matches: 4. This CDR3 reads CASSSRDRGQFF. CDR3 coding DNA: TGTGCCAGCAGCAGCCGGGACAGGGGGCAGTTCTTC.

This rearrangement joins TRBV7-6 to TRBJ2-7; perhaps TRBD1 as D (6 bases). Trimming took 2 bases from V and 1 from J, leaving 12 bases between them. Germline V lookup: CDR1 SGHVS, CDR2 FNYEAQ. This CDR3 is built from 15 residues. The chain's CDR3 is CASSLSGAPSYEQYF. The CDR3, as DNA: TGTGCCAGCAGCTTATCAGGGGCCCCTTCCTACGAGCAGTACTTC.

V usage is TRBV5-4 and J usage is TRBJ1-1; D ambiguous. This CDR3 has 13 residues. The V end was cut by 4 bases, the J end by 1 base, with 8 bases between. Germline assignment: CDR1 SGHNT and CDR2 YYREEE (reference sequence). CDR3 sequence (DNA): TGTGCCAGCAGCCGAACTGAGAACACTGAAGCTTTCTTT. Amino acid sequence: CASSRTENTEAFF.

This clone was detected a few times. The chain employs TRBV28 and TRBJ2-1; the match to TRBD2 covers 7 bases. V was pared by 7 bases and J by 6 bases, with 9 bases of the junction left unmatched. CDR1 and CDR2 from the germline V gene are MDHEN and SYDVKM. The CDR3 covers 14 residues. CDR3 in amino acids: CASKTGGTANEQFF. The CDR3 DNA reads TGTGCCAGCAAGACCGGGGGGACGGCCAATGAGCAGTTCTTC. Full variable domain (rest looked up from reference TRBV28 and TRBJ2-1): DVKVTQSSRYLVKRTGEKVFLECVQDMDHENMFWYRQDPGLGLRLIYFSYDVKMKEKGDIPEGYSVSREKKERFSLILESASTNQTSMYLCASKTGGTANEQFFGPGTRLTVL.

The CDR3 coding sequence is TGCAGCGTTTCTCCGGGACTAGCGCCCAGGTGGGATACGCAGTATTTT. Translating gives CSVSPGLAPRWDTQYF. The J gene is TRBJ2-3, the V gene TRBV29-1; 10 positions agree with TRBD2. This CDR3 has 16 amino acids. The ends lost 5 bases at V and 6 bases at J; junction bases unmatched: 14. The germline V gene has CDR1 SQVTM and CDR2 ANQGSEA.